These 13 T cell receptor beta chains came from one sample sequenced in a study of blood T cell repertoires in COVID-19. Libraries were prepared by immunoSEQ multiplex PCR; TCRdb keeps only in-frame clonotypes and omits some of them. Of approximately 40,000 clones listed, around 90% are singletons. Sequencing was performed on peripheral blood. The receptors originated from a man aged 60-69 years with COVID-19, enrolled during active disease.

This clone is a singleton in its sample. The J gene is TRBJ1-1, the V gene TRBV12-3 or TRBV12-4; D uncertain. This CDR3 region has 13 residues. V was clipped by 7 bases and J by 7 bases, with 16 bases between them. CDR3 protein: CASINPGEDEAFF. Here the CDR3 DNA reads TGTGCCAGCATCAACCCCGGGGAGGATGAAGCTTTCTTT.

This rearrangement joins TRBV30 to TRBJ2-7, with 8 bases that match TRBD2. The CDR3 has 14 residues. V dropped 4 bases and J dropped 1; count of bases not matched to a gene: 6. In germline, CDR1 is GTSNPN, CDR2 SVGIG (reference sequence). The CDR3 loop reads CAWTRASGSYEQYF. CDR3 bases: TGTGCCTGGACCCGGGCTAGCGGGTCCTACGAGCAGTACTTC.

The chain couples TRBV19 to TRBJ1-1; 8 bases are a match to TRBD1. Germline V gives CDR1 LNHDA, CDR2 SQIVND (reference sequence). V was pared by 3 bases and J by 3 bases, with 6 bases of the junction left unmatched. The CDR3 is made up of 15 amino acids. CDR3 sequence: CASSIRQGADTEAFF. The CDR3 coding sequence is TGTGCCAGTAGTATCAGGCAGGGGGCTGACACTGAAGCTTTCTTT.

The CDR3 here is CASSAQARRMSGYTF. The CDR3 nucleotides read TGTGCCAGCAGTGCGCAGGCCCGACGAATGAGTGGCTACACCTTC. The chain combines TRBV27 with TRBJ1-2, with unresolved D. The V gene lost 5 bases and the J gene lost 7 bases, with 20 bases spanning the gap. CDR3 length equals 15 residues. Germline V lookup: CDR1 MNHEY, CDR2 SMNVEV (reference sequence).

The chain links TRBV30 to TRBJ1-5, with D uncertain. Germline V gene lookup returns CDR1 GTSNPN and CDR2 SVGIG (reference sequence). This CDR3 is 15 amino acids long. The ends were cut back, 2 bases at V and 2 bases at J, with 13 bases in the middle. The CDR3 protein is CAWSPQANRNQPQHF. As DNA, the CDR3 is TGTGCCTGGAGTCCCCAGGCCAATCGCAATCAGCCCCAGCATTTT.

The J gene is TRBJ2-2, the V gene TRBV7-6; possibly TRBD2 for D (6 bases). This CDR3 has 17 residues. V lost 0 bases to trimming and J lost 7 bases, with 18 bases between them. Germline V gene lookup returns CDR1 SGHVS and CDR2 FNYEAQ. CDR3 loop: CASSLAGLDKGFGELFF. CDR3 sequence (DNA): TGTGCCAGCAGCTTAGCGGGACTGGATAAAGGGTTCGGGGAGCTGTTTTTT.

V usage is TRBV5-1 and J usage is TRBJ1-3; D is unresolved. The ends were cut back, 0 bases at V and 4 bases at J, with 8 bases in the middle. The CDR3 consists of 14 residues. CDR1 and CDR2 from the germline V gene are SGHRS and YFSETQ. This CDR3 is CASSLDPTGNTIYF. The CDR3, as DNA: TGCGCCAGCAGCTTGGACCCGACAGGAAACACCATATATTTT.

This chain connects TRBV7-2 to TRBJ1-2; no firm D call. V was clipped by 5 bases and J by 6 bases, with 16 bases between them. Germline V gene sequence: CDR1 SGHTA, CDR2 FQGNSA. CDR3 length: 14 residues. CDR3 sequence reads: CASSPLAGPDGYTF. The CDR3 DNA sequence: TGTGCCAGCAGCCCCCTGGCTGGGCCGGATGGCTACACCTTC.

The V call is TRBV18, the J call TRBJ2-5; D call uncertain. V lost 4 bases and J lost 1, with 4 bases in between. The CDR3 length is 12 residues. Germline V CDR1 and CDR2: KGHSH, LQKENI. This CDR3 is CASSLSQETQYF. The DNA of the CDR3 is TGTGCCAGCTCACTCTCCCAAGAGACCCAGTACTTC.

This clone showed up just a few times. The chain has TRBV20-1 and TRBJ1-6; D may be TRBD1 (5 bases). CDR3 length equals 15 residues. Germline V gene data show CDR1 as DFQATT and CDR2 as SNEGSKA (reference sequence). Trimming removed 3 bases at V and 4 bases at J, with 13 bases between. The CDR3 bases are TGCAGTGCTAGTCCCCAGGGCGCATATAATTCACCCCTCCACTTT. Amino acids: CSASPQGAYNSPLHF.

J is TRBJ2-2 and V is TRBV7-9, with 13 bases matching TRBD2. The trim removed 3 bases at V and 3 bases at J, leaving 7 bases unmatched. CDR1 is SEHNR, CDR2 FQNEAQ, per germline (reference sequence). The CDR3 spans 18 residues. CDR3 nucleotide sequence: TGTGCCAGCAGCTTTGGTACTAGCGGGAGGGGATACACCGGGGAGCTGTTTTTT. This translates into CASSFGTSGRGYTGELFF.

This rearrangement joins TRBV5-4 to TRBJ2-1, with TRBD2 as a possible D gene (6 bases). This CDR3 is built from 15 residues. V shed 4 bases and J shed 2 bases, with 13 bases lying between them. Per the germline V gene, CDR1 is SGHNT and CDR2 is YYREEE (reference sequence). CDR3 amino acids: CASSPDGGAYNEQFF. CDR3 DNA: TGTGCCAGCAGCCCGGACGGGGGAGCCTACAATGAGCAGTTCTTC.

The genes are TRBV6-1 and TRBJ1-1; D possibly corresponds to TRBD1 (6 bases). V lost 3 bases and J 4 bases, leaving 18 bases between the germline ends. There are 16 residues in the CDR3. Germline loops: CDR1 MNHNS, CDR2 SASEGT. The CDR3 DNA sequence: TGTGCCAGCAGTGACATCGGGGGGCGCTGGGGCACTGAAGCTTTCTTT. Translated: CASSDIGGRWGTEAFF.